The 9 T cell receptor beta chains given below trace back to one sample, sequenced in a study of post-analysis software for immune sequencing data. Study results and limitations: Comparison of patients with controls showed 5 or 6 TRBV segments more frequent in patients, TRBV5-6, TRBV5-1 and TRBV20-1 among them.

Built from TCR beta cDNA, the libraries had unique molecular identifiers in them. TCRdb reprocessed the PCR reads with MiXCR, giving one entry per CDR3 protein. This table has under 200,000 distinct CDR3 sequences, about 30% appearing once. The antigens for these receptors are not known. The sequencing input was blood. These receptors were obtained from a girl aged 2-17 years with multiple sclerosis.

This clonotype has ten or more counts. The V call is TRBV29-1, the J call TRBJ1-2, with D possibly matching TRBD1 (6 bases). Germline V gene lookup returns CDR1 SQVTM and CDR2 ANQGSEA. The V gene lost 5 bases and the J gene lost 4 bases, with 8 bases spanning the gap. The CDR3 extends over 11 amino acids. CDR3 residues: CSVRQAYGYTF. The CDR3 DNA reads TGCAGCGTTAGACAGGCCTATGGCTACACCTTC.

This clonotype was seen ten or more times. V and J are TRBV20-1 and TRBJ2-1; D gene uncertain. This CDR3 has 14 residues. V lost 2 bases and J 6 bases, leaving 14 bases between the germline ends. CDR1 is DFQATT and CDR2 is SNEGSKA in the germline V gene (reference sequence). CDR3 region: CSARPTRRPNEQFF. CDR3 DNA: TGCAGTGCTAGACCGACGCGAAGGCCCAATGAGCAGTTCTTC.

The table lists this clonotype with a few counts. This CDR3 is CASSPDRYNEKLFF. DNA of the CDR3: TGTGCCAGCAGCCCGGACAGATATAATGAAAAACTGTTTTTT. V usage is TRBV11-2 and J usage is TRBJ1-4, with a possible D match to TRBD1 (6 bases). CDR3 size: 14 residues. Germline V gives CDR1 SGHAT, CDR2 FQNNGV. V gave up 5 bases and J gave up 4 bases, with 11 bases separating them.

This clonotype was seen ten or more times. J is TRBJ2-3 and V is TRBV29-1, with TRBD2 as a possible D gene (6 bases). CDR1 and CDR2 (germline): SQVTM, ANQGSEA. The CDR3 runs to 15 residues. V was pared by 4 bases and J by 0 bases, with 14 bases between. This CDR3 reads CSVGPAGASTDTQYF. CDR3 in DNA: TGCAGCGTTGGCCCAGCGGGTGCTAGCACAGATACGCAGTATTTT.

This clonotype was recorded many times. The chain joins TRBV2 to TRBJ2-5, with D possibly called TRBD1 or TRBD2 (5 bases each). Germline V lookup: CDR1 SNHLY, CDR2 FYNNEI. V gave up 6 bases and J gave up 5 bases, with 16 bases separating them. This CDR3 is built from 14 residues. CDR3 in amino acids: CASRKDWGGETQYF. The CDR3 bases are TGTGCCAGCAGGAAGGACTGGGGCGGGGAGACCCAGTACTTC.

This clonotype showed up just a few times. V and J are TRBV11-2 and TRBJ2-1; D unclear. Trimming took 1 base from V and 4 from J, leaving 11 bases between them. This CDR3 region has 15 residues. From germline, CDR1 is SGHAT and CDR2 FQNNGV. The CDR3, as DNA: TGTGCCAGCAGCTTAGGGCGGATCCCGTACAATGAGCAGTTCTTC. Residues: CASSLGRIPYNEQFF. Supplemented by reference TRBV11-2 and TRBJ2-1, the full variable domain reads EAGVAQSPRYKIIEKRQSVAFWCNPISGHATLYWYQQILGQGPKLLIQFQNNGVVDDSQLPKDRFSAERLKGVDSTLKIQPAKLEDSAVYLCASSLGRIPYNEQFFGPGTRLTVL.

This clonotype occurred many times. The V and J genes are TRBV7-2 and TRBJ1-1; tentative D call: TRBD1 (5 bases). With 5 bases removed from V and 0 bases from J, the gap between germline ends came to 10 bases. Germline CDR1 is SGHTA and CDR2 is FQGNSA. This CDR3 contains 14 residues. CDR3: CASSPGLMNTEAFF. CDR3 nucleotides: TGTGCCAGCAGCCCGGGGCTTATGAACACTGAAGCTTTCTTT.

The DNA of the CDR3 is TGCAGTGCTAGGAGGGGGACAGGGGCCGAGGAGCAGTACTTC. Amino acids: CSARRGTGAEEQYF. The chain has TRBV20-1 and TRBJ2-7; TRBD1 agrees at 10 bases. The CDR3 is made up of 14 amino acids. Germline values: CDR1 DFQATT, CDR2 SNEGSKA (reference sequence). J lost 7 bases, V lost 3 bases, and 9 bases had no gene match.

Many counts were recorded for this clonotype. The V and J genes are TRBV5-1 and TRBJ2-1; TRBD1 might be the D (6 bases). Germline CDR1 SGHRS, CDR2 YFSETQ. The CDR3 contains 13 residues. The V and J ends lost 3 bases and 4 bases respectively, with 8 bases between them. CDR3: CASSSGQYNEQFF. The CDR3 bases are TGCGCCAGCAGCTCAGGACAGTACAATGAGCAGTTCTTC.